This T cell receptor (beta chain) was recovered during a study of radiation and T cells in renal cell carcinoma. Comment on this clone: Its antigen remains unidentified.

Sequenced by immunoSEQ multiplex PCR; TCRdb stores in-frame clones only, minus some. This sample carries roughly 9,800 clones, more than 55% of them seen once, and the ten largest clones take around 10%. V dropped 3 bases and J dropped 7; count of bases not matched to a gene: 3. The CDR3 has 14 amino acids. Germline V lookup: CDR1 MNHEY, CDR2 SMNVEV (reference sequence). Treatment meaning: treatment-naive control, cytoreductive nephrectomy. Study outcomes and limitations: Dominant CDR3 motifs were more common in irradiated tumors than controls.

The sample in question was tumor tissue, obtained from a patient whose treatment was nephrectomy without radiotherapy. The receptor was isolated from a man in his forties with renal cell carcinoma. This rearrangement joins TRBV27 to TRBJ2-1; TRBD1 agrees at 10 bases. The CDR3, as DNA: TGTGCCAGCAGTTTCGGGACAGGGGTGAATGAGCAGTTCTTC. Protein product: CASSFGTGVNEQFF.